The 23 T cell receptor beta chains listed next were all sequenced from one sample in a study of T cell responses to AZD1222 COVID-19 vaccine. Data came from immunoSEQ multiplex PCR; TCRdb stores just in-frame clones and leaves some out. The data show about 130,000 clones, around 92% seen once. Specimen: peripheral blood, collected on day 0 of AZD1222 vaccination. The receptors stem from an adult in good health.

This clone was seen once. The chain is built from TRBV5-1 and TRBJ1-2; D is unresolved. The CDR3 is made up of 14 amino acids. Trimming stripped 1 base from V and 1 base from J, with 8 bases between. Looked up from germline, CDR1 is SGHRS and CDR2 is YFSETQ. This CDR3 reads CASSLSADNYGYTF. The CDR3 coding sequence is TGCGCCAGCAGCTTGTCTGCAGATAACTATGGCTACACCTTC.

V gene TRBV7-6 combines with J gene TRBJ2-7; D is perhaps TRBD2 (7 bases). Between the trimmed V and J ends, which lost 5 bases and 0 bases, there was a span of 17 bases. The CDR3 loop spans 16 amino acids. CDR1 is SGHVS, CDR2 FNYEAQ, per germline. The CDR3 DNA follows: TGTGCCAGCAGCCGCTTAGTAGGGGGGGCCTCCTACGAGCAGTACTTC. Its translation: CASSRLVGGASYEQYF.

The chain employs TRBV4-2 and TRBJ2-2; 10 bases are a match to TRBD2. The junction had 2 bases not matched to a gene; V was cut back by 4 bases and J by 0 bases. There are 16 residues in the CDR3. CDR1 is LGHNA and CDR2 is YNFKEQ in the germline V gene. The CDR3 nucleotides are TGTGCCAGCAGCCCTAGCGGGGGAGCGAACACCGGGGAGCTGTTTTTT. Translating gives CASSPSGGANTGELFF.

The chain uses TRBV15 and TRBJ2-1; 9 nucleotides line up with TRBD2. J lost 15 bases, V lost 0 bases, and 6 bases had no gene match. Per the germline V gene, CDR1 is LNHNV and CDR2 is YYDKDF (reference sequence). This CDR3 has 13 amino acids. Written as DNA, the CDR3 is TGTGCCACCAGCAGAGACGCTCTAGCGGGGCGGTTCTTC. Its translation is CATSRDALAGRFF. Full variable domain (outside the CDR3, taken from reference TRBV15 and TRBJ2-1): DAMVIQNPRYQVTQFGKPVTLSCSQTLNHNVMYWYQQKSSQAPKLLFHYYDKDFNNEADTPDNFQSRRPNTSFCFLDIRSPGLGDTAMYLCATSRDALAGRFFGPGTRLTVL.

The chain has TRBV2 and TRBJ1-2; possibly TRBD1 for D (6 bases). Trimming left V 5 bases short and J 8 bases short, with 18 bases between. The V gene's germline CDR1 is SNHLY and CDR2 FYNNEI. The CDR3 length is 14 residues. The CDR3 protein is CASSPNGDIWGYTF. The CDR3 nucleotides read TGTGCCAGCAGTCCAAACGGGGACATATGGGGCTACACCTTC.

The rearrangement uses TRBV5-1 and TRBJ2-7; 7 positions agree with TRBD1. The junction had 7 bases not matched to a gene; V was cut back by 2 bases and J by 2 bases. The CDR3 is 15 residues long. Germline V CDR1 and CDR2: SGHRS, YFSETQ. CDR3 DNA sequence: TGCGCCAGCAGCTTCGTCGGGACAGCAACCTACGAGCAGTACTTC. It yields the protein CASSFVGTATYEQYF.

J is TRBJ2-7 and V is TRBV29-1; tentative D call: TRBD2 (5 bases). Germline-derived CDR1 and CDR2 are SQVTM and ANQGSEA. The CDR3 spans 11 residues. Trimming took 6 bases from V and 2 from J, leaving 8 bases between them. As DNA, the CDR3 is TGCAGCGTGACCGGGACCTACGAGCAGTACTTC. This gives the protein CSVTGTYEQYF.

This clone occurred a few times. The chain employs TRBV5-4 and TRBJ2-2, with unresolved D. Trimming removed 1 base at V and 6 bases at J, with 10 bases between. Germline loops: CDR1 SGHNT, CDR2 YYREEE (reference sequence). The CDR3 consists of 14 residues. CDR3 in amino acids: CASSLRVGAGELFF. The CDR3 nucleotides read TGTGCCAGCAGCTTGAGGGTTGGGGCCGGGGAGCTGTTTTTT.

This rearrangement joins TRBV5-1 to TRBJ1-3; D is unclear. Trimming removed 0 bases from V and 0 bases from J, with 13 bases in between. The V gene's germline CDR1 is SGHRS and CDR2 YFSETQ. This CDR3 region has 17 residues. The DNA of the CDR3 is TGCGCCAGCAGCTTGGCCCCCCAGGTCCACTCTGGAAACACCATATATTTT. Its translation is CASSLAPQVHSGNTIYF.

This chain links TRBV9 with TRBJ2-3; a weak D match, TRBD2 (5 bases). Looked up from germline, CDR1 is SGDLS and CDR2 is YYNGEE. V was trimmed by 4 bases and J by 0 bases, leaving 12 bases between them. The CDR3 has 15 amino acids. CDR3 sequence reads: CASSQARTSTDTQYF. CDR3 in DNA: TGTGCCAGCAGCCAGGCACGGACTAGCACAGATACGCAGTATTTT.

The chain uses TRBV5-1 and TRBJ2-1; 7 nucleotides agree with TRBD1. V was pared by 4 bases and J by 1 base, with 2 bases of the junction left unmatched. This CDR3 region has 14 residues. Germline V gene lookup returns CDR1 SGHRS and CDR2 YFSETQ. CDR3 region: CASSVGQSYNEQFF. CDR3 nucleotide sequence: TGCGCCAGCAGCGTGGGACAGTCCTACAATGAGCAGTTCTTC.

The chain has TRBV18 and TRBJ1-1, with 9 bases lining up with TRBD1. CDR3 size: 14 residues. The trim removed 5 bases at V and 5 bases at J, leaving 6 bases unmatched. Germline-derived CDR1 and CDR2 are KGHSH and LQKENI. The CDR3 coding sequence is TGTGCCAGCTCAGAGGGACAGGGTTATACTGAAGCTTTCTTT. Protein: CASSEGQGYTEAFF.

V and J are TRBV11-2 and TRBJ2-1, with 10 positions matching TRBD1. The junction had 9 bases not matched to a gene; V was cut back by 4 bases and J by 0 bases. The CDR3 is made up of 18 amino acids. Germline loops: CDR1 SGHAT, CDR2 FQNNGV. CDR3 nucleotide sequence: TGTGCCAGCAGCTCCTTAAGTCGACAGGGGGCCTCCTACAATGAGCAGTTCTTC. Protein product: CASSSLSRQGASYNEQFF.

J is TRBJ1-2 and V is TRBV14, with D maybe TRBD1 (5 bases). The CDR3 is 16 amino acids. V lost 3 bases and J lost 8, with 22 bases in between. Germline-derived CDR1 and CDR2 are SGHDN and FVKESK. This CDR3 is CASSHAGGYSSDGYTF. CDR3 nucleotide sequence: TGTGCCAGCAGCCACGCCGGGGGGTACTCATCAGACGGCTACACCTTC.

The CDR3 DNA sequence: TGTGCCAGCAGGGGGGCGAGGAACCCCTATGGCTACACCTTC. Protein sequence: CASRGARNPYGYTF. V usage is TRBV14 and J usage is TRBJ1-2; D possibly corresponds to TRBD1 (6 bases). This CDR3 is built from 14 residues. The V end lost 6 bases, the J end lost 4 bases, and 15 bases lay between the germline ends. Germline CDR1 SGHDN, CDR2 FVKESK.

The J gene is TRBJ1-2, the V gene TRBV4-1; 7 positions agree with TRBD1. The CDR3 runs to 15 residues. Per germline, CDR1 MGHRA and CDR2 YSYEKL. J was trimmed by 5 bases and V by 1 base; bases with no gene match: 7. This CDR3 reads CASSQAVKGAYGYTF. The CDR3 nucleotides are TGCGCCAGCAGCCAAGCGGTAAAGGGGGCTTATGGCTACACCTTC.

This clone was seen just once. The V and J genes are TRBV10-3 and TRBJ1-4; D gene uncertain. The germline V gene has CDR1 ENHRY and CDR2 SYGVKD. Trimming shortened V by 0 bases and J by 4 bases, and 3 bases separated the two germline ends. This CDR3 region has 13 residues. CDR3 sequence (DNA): TGTGCCATCAGTGAGTCGAATAATGAAAAACTGTTTTTT. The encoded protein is CAISESNNEKLFF.

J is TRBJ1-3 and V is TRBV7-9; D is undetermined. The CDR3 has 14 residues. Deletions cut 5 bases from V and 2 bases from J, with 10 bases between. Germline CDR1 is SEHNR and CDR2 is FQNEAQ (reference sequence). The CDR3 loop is CASSISNAGNTIYF. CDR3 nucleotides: TGTGCCAGCAGCATCTCAAATGCTGGAAACACCATATATTTT.

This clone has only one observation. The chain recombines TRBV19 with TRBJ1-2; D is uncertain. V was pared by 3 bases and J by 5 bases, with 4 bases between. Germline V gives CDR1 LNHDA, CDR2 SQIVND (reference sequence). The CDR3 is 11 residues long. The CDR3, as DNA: TGTGCCAGTAGTATGGAGTATGGCTACACCTTC. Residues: CASSMEYGYTF. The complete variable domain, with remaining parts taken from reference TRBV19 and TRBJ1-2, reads DGGITQSPKYLFRKEGQNVTLSCEQNLNHDAMYWYRQDPGQGLRLIYYSQIVNDFQKGDIAEGYSVSREKKESFPLTVTSAQKNPTAFYLCASSMEYGYTFGSGTRLTVV.

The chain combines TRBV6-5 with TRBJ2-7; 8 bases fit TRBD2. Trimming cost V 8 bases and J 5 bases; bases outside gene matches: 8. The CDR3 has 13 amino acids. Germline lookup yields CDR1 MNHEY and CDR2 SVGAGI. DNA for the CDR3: TGTGCCAGCTCCCGGGGGGGCCTCGACGAGCAGTACTTC. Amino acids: CASSRGGLDEQYF.

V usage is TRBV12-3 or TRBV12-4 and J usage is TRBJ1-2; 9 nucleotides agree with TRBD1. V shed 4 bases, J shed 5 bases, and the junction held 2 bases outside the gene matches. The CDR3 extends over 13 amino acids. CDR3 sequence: CASSWDREYGYTF. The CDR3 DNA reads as TGTGCCAGCAGTTGGGACAGGGAGTATGGCTACACCTTC.

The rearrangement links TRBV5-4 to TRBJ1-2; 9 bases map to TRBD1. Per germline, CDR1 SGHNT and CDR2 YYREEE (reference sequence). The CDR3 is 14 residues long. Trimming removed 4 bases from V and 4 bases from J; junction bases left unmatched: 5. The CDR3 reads CASSRDRVGYGYTF. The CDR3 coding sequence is TGTGCCAGCAGCCGGGACAGGGTAGGCTATGGCTACACCTTC.

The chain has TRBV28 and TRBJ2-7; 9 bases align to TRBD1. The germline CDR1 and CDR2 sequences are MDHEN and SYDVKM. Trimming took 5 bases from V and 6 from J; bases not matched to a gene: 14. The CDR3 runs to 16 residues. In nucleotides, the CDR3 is TGTGCCAGCAGTCTACCCGGGACAGGGAAAGGGCGCGAGCAGTACTTC. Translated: CASSLPGTGKGREQYF.